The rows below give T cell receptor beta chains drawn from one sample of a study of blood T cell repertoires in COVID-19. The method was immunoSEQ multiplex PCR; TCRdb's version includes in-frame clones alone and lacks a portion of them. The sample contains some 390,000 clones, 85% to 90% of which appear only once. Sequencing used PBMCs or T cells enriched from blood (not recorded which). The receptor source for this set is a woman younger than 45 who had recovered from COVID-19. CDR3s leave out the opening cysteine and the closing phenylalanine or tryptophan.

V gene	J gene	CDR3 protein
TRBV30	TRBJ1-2	AWSRGGP
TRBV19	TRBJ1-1	ASSIQGASTEAF
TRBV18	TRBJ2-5	ASSPLADRGETQY
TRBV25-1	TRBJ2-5	ASSDLGLGSTQY
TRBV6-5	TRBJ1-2	ASSRTGPHGYT
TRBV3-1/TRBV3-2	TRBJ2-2	ASSQVAYPNTGELF
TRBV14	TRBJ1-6	ASSQTDPDRNSYNSPLH
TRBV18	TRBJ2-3	ASPKNLGDATDTQY
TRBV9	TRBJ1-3	ASSVSRAGNTIY
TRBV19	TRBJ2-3	ASSMAGQARTDTQY
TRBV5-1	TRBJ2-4	ASSSPDLAKNIQY
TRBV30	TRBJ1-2	AWSTGVGYT
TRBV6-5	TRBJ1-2	ASSYLSLGFGYGYT
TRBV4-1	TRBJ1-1	ASSPAGGFSEAF
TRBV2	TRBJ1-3	ASSGWWGVSGNTIY
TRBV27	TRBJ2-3	ASGLGTDTQY
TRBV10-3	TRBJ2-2	AAATGTTGELF
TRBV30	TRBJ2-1	AWSKTSRSYNEQF
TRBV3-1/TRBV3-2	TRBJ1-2	ASSQLYGYT
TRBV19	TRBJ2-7	ASSIPLGGEQY
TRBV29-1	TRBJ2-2	SVFGMPGQGRDTGELF